A selection of T cell receptor beta chains follows, all from one sample in a study of T-cell reconstitution after alpha-beta-depleted transplantation in children. TCRdb re-called the PCR reads through MiXCR, storing one row per CDR3 protein. Here the sample spans some 120,000 distinct CDR3 sequences, roughly 10% being singletons. Sequencing was performed on PBMCs, mostly from graft donor cells, taken 180 days after TCRalphabeta/CD19-depleted stem cell transplant. These receptors all come from a girl less than two years old who had a stem cell transplant for combined immunodeficiency, so the T cells may come from the graft donor. The CDR3 runs from the conserved cysteine through the conserved F or W. The D gene is left open where the match is weak. Clone sizes are given selectively: once, few, many, or a class where the clone is expanded.

j_call d_call v_call clone_size cdr3_aa cdr3_nt
TRBJ2-7 . TRBV12-3/TRBV12-4 . CASTFGRRVGYEQYF TGTGCCAGCACCTTTGGGAGAAGGGTAGGCTACGAGCAGTACTTC
TRBJ1-1 TRBD1 TRBV20-1 . CSARTGQGAAEAFF TGCAGTGCTAGAACGGGACAGGGGGCAGCTGAAGCTTTCTTT
TRBJ2-7 TRBD1 TRBV13 . CASSPGTGDYEQYF TGTGCCAGCAGCCCCGGGACAGGGGACTACGAGCAGTACTTC
TRBJ2-3 . TRBV9 . CASSVEGLDTQYF TGTGCCAGCAGCGTAGAAGGGTTAGATACGCAGTATTTT
TRBJ2-2 . TRBV29-1 few CSVAPLPRDTGELFF TGCAGCGTTGCCCCTCTCCCTCGGGACACCGGGGAGCTGTTTTTT
TRBJ1-1 . TRBV5-1 few CASSSGQPLLNTEAFF TGCGCCAGCAGCTCGGGACAACCCCTTCTGAACACTGAAGCTTTCTTT
TRBJ2-7 TRBD1 TRBV12-3/TRBV12-4 . CASSGDRISYEQYF TGTGCCAGCAGTGGGGACAGGATCTCCTACGAGCAGTACTTC
TRBJ2-3 . TRBV2 few CASVGGLVPLPTDTQYF TGTGCCAGTGTGGGGGGCCTAGTCCCCCTCCCCACAGATACGCAGTATTTT
TRBJ2-1 TRBD2 TRBV20-1 few CSARDDRAGRSEQFF TGCAGTGCTAGAGATGATCGAGCGGGACGGTCTGAGCAGTTCTTC
TRBJ1-5 TRBD1 TRBV28 medium-sized CASSRDRGRDQPQHF TGTGCCAGCAGTAGGGACAGAGGGAGGGACCAGCCCCAGCATTTT
TRBJ2-2 . TRBV12-3/TRBV12-4 . CASRVQNTGELFF TGTGCCAGCAGGGTCCAGAACACCGGGGAGCTGTTTTTT
TRBJ2-7 . TRBV20-1 many CSARARKSYEQYF TGCAGTGCTAGAGCCAGGAAATCCTACGAGCAGTACTTC
TRBJ2-5 TRBD2 TRBV2 few CASSLAVFQETQYF TGTGCCAGCAGTCTAGCGGTATTCCAAGAGACCCAGTACTTC
TRBJ1-4 TRBD1 TRBV5-1 . CASSPGQGLTNEKLFF TGCGCCAGCAGCCCCGGACAGGGGTTGACTAATGAAAAACTGTTTTTT
TRBJ2-7 . TRBV6-1 . CASRKGGGYEQYF TGTGCCAGCAGGAAGGGGGGGGGCTACGAGCAGTACTTC
TRBJ1-2 . TRBV6-1 many CASRRRTDANYGYTF TGTGCCAGCAGGCGACGTACGGATGCTAACTATGGCTACACCTTC
TRBJ2-1 TRBD2 TRBV29-1 . CSVESFPPLSGRHYEQFF TGCAGCGTTGAAAGCTTCCCACCACTTAGCGGGAGACACTATGAGCAGTTCTTC
TRBJ2-7 TRBD1 TRBV13 . CAMGPRDRAYEQYF TGTGCCATGGGCCCCCGGGACAGGGCCTACGAGCAGTACTTC
TRBJ1-1 . TRBV29-1 . CSVALPYRNTEAFF TGCAGCGTTGCCCTACCTTACAGGAACACTGAAGCTTTCTTT
TRBJ2-1 . TRBV5-1 many CASSLGGSSYNEQFF TGCGCCAGCAGCTTGGGTGGGTCCTCCTACAATGAGCAGTTCTTC
TRBJ1-2 . TRBV20-1 . CSARVADNYGYTF TGCAGTGCTAGAGTCGCAGATAACTATGGCTACACCTTC
TRBJ1-2 TRBD1 TRBV5-6 few CASSPDRADYGYTF TGTGCCAGCAGCCCGGACAGGGCTGACTATGGCTACACCTTC
TRBJ1-2 TRBD1 TRBV5-6 many CASRASQGTYGYTF TGTGCCAGCAGGGCATCACAGGGGACCTATGGCTACACCTTC
TRBJ1-6 TRBD1 TRBV12-3/TRBV12-4 few CASSRTGGNNSPLHF TGTGCCAGCAGTAGGACAGGGGGGAACAATTCACCCCTCCACTTT
TRBJ2-5 . TRBV11-1 few CASSLLTGRQETQYF TGTGCCAGCAGCTTACTAACAGGTCGCCAAGAGACCCAGTACTTC
TRBJ2-1 TRBD1 TRBV20-1 many CSAPGQGNNEQFF TGCAGTGCTCCGGGACAGGGAAACAATGAGCAGTTCTTC
TRBJ2-7 . TRBV2 few CASSDLRRGEQYF TGTGCCAGCAGTGATCTTCGGAGGGGCGAGCAGTACTTC
TRBJ2-3 . TRBV29-1 many CSVARQATDTQYF TGCAGCGTTGCGAGGCAGGCCACAGATACGCAGTATTTT
TRBJ1-4 . TRBV12-3/TRBV12-4 . CASSPGSANEKLFF TGTGCCAGCAGTCCAGGGTCGGCTAATGAAAAACTGTTTTTT
TRBJ2-1 . TRBV7-2 many CASSLGRVNNEQFF TGTGCCAGCAGCTTGGGGCGGGTTAACAATGAGCAGTTCTTC
TRBJ2-4 . TRBV7-8 . CASSARTGRLAQYF TGTGCCAGCAGCGCCCGCACAGGTCGCTTGGCTCAGTACTTC
TRBJ1-2 TRBD1 TRBV29-1 few CSVGTGQTYGYTF TGCAGCGTCGGGACAGGGCAAACCTATGGCTACACCTTC
TRBJ2-7 . TRBV10-3 many CAISHDREAYEQYF TGTGCCATCAGCCATGACAGGGAGGCCTACGAGCAGTACTTC
TRBJ1-2 . TRBV18 many CASSPRNSLYGYTF TGTGCCAGCTCACCACGGAACAGCCTCTATGGCTACACCTTC
TRBJ1-4 TRBD1 TRBV30 few CAWSTGQRYNEKLFF TGTGCCTGGAGTACGGGACAGCGATATAATGAAAAACTGTTTTTT
TRBJ2-2 . TRBV9 . CASSVATGLLGELFF TGTGCCAGCAGCGTAGCTACGGGGCTCCTCGGGGAGCTGTTTTTT
TRBJ2-7 TRBD2 TRBV5-1 many CASSSGTTFSTQQYF TGCGCCAGCAGCTCCGGGACTACCTTCTCTACGCAGCAGTACTTC
TRBJ2-3 . TRBV6-5 . CASSYIWQRATDTQYF TGTGCCAGCAGTTACATTTGGCAAAGGGCAACAGATACGCAGTATTTT
TRBJ2-7 . TRBV3-1 . CASSQDLAGMRQYF TGTGCCAGCAGCCAAGATCTAGCAGGTATGCGGCAGTACTTC
TRBJ1-3 . TRBV9 . CASSASGQAGNTIYF TGTGCCAGCAGCGCATCGGGACAAGCTGGAAACACCATATATTTT
TRBJ2-1 TRBD2 TRBV12-3/TRBV12-4 . CASSFSGGLFEQFF TGTGCCAGCAGTTTTTCGGGGGGGCTTTTTGAGCAGTTCTTC
TRBJ1-4 TRBD1 TRBV7-6 few CASSARDRGEKLFF TGTGCCAGCAGCGCCCGGGACAGGGGTGAAAAACTGTTTTTT
TRBJ2-2 . TRBV6-4 many CASSPGQNTGELFF TGTGCCAGCAGTCCAGGACAGAACACCGGGGAGCTGTTTTTT
TRBJ2-7 TRBD1 TRBV5-6 few CASSWWDRHEQYF TGTGCCAGCAGCTGGTGGGACAGACACGAGCAGTACTTC
TRBJ2-7 . TRBV10-3 . CAISESRDSYEQYF TGTGCCATCAGTGAGTCTCGGGACTCCTACGAGCAGTACTTC